Shown below are 19 T cell receptor beta chains from a single sample sequenced in a study of cytomegalovirus exposure and HLA in healthy donors. Profiled with immunoSEQ multiplex PCR; TCRdb holds only in-frame clones, not every one. The table includes almost 75,000 clones, 70% to 90% detected once. The sample consisted of PBMCs. The origin of the receptors is a man between 25 and 39 years old in good health and CMV-seronegative.

V usage is TRBV7-9 and J usage is TRBJ1-2, with TRBD1 matching 11 bases. V was clipped by 4 bases and J by 4 bases; unmatched bases: 2. Germline V gives CDR1 SEHNR, CDR2 FQNEAQ (reference sequence). CDR3 length: 14 amino acids. Here the CDR3 reads CASSYGTGGYGYTF. The CDR3 bases are TGTGCCAGCAGCTACGGGACAGGGGGCTATGGCTACACCTTC. Looking up the rest from reference TRBV7-9 and TRBJ1-2 gives the full variable domain: DTGVSQNPRHKITKRGQNVTFRCDPISEHNRLYWYRQTLGQGPEFLTYFQNEAQLEKSRLLSDRFSAERPKGSFSTLEIQRTEQGDSAMYLCASSYGTGGYGYTFGSGTRLTVV.

J is TRBJ2-2 and V is TRBV29-1; the D gene is possibly TRBD2 (6 bases). V was clipped by 4 bases and J by 5 bases, with 14 bases between them. The CDR3 contains 14 residues. CDR1 and CDR2 from the germline V gene are SQVTM and ANQGSEA. The CDR3 protein is CSVGPPRGTGELFF. The CDR3 DNA reads TGCAGCGTTGGGCCCCCCCGGGGGACCGGGGAGCTGTTTTTT.

This clone has a single count. This chain connects TRBV6-1 to TRBJ2-7, with 7 bases identical to TRBD2. The CDR3 extends over 15 amino acids. Germline V gene lookup returns CDR1 MNHNS and CDR2 SASEGT. The J segment lost 1 base and the V segment lost 1 base, leaving 4 bases of the junction unmatched. The CDR3, as DNA: TGTGCCAGCAGTGAAGGGATGGGAGGGTCCTACGAGCAGTACGTC. This encodes CASSEGMGGSYEQYV.

The chain has TRBV7-9 and TRBJ2-4, with TRBD2 matching over 8 bases. The junction had 15 bases not matched to a gene; V was cut back by 5 bases and J by 0 bases. The CDR3 spans 19 residues. The germline CDR1 and CDR2 sequences are SEHNR and FQNEAQ (reference sequence). The CDR3 protein is CASSPPFRVAGIAKNIQYF. The CDR3 nucleotides read TGTGCCAGCAGCCCGCCGTTCCGAGTAGCGGGGATAGCCAAAAACATTCAGTACTTC.

This clone was counted a few times. Here the CDR3 reads CASSPGTEGGYTF. DNA of the CDR3: TGTGCCAGCAGCCCAGGGACAGAAGGTGGCTACACCTTC. The chain joins TRBV7-3 to TRBJ1-2, with 7 bases identical to TRBD1. The CDR3 consists of 13 residues. V lost 5 bases to trimming and J lost 7 bases; unmatched junction nucleotides: 7. Germline V lookup: CDR1 SGHTA, CDR2 FQGTGA.

Only a few counts were recorded for this clone. This chain joins TRBV2 and TRBJ2-7; D gene uncertain. The CDR3 has 11 amino acids. The V and J ends lost 4 bases and 5 bases respectively, with 6 bases between them. In germline, CDR1 is SNHLY, CDR2 FYNNEI. The CDR3 sequence: CASSGVDEQYF. The CDR3 DNA sequence: TGTGCCAGCAGTGGTGTCGACGAGCAGTACTTC.

The J gene is TRBJ2-1, the V gene TRBV5-1, with TRBD2 matching over 9 bases. Germline-derived CDR1 and CDR2 are SGHRS and YFSETQ. The CDR3 length is 16 residues. The V gene end was trimmed by 0 bases and the J gene end by 10 bases; junction bases not matched to a gene: 11. Here the CDR3 DNA reads TGCGCCAGCAGCTTGGTCCTAGCGGGGACCTCAGTAGAGCAGTTCTTC. Translated, it gives CASSLVLAGTSVEQFF.

V usage is TRBV9 and J usage is TRBJ2-2; D not certain. V dropped 4 bases and J dropped 9 bases, with 7 bases sitting between them. CDR1 is SGDLS, CDR2 YYNGEE, per germline. The CDR3 spans 11 residues. The CDR3, as DNA: TGTGCCAGCAGCATTGGGCGGGAGCTGTTTTTT. As protein: CASSIGRELFF.

The genes are TRBV7-3 and TRBJ1-1; tentatively, D is TRBD1 (5 bases). The CDR3 consists of 14 residues. V dropped 2 bases and J dropped 3 bases, with 10 bases sitting between them. From germline, CDR1 is SGHTA and CDR2 FQGTGA. The CDR3 loop reads CASSLLPGHTEAFF. The DNA of the CDR3 is TGTGCCAGCAGCTTACTTCCAGGGCACACTGAAGCTTTCTTT.

The chain links TRBV6-1 to TRBJ1-5; 7 nucleotides match TRBD1. V lost 2 bases and J lost 2; bases outside the gene matches: 6. The length of the CDR3 is 16 residues. Germline CDR1 MNHNS, CDR2 SASEGT. The CDR3 protein is CASSEPPGQGNQPQHF. The CDR3 nucleotides are TGTGCCAGCAGTGAACCACCAGGACAGGGCAATCAGCCCCAGCATTTT.

The chain couples TRBV7-6 to TRBJ1-6; D not certain. CDR1 is SGHVS and CDR2 is FNYEAQ in the germline V gene. Trimming took off 1 base at V and 6 bases at J, with 4 bases between the two ends. CDR3 size: 13 residues. The CDR3 protein is CASSLERNSPLHF. The CDR3 DNA sequence: TGTGCCAGCAGCTTAGAGCGTAATTCACCCCTCCACTTT.

This clone was seen a single time. The chain recombines TRBV9 with TRBJ2-5; D remains unclear. Germline V gene sequence: CDR1 SGDLS, CDR2 YYNGEE. The CDR3 extends over 15 amino acids. Trimming left V 0 bases short and J 5 bases short, with 14 bases between. CDR3 amino acids: CASSVGSGEVETQYF. In DNA, the CDR3 is TGTGCCAGCAGCGTAGGTTCTGGAGAGGTGGAGACCCAGTACTTC.

The chain joins TRBV6-1 to TRBJ2-7, with TRBD1 identical over 10 bases. Per germline, CDR1 MNHNS and CDR2 SASEGT. The CDR3 has 15 amino acids. V shed 1 base, J shed 4 bases, and the junction held 4 bases outside the gene matches. The CDR3 DNA sequence: TGTGCCAGCAGTGAAGTGACAGGGGGCGATTACGAGCAGTACGTC. The encoded protein is CASSEVTGGDYEQYV.

This chain joins TRBV30 and TRBJ1-1, with unresolved D. Germline V gives CDR1 GTSNPN, CDR2 SVGIG (reference sequence). V was shortened by 7 bases and J by 6 bases, with 9 bases between the two germline ends. The CDR3 is made up of 10 amino acids. The CDR3 region is CAFVSAEAFF. The CDR3 DNA sequence: TGTGCCTTCGTTTCTGCTGAAGCTTTCTTT.

The count of this clone is one. The rearrangement uses TRBV2 and TRBJ2-5; 11 bases line up with TRBD2. V shed 7 bases and J 5 bases; nucleotides not matched to a gene: 9. This CDR3 spans 15 amino acids. Germline V gene sequence: CDR1 SNHLY, CDR2 FYNNEI. The CDR3 spells CASTGSGRGGETQYF. The CDR3 region has the DNA TGTGCCAGCACCGGTAGCGGGAGGGGGGGGGAGACCCAGTACTTC.

V gene TRBV5-4 combines with J gene TRBJ2-2, with 9 bases identical to TRBD2. The CDR3 loop spans 15 amino acids. The germline V gene has CDR1 SGHNT and CDR2 YYREEE (reference sequence). Unmatched junction bases numbered 5, after V lost 3 bases and J lost 5 bases. The CDR3 DNA follows: TGTGCCAGCAGCTCGGGACTAGCAAGAACCGGGGAGCTGTTTTTT. This codes for CASSSGLARTGELFF.

The chain uses TRBV2 and TRBJ1-3; D not certain. Germline V gene data show CDR1 as SNHLY and CDR2 as FYNNEI. There are 15 residues in the CDR3. Between the trimmed V and J ends, which lost 6 bases and 0 bases, there was a span of 12 bases. The CDR3 coding sequence is TGTGCCAGCAGGGCCATGGGAGGCTCTGGAAACACCATATATTTT. Translating it yields CASRAMGGSGNTIYF. Combining the CDR3 with reference TRBV2 and TRBJ1-3 gives the whole variable domain EPEVTQTPSHQVTQMGQEVILRCVPISNHLYFYWYRQILGQKVEFLVSFYNNEISEKSEIFDDQFSVERPDGSNFTLKIRSTKLEDSAMYFCASRAMGGSGNTIYFGEGSWLTVV.

The V gene is TRBV30, the J gene TRBJ1-5; a weak D match, TRBD1 (5 bases). Per the germline V gene, CDR1 is GTSNPN and CDR2 is SVGIG (reference sequence). This CDR3 comprises 14 residues. V shed 3 bases and J shed 6 bases, with 15 bases lying between them. The CDR3 loop is CAWRWPGGGQPQHF. The CDR3 nucleotides read TGTGCCTGGAGGTGGCCCGGGGGTGGTCAGCCCCAGCATTTT.

The J gene is TRBJ1-2, the V gene TRBV5-1; 9 positions match TRBD1. V shed 4 bases and J 7 bases; nucleotides not matched to a gene: 17. Germline V gene lookup returns CDR1 SGHRS and CDR2 YFSETQ. The length of the CDR3 is 17 residues. CDR3 DNA: TGCGCCAGCAGCATCTCCGGGACAGGGTCCACCGGGTTTGGCTACACCTTC. Translating it yields CASSISGTGSTGFGYTF.